This TCR beta chain was sequenced in a study of shared clonotypes between healthy human individuals. Study-wide context: Three men and two women, aged 18 to 49, were donors. The study used three CD4 naive, three CD4 memory, two CD8 naive and one CD8 memory plate per donor.

A word on this clone: Its antigen is not identified.

CD8 cells classed as naive were CD45RO-negative and positively selected for CCR7, excluding terminally differentiated effector memory CD45RA+ cells. The CDR3 runs to 18 residues. CDR1 is KGHSH, CDR2 LQKENI, per germline. V shed 2 bases, J shed 0 bases, and the junction held 10 bases outside the gene matches. General study points: Rarefaction showed that sequencing of sorted subsets was incomplete (despite large depth).

150 to 250 ng DNA, 25,000 to 30,000 T cell genomes, went into each sorted-subset replicate PCR. Sequencing was performed with immunoSEQ multiplex PCR; in TCRdb, only in-frame clones are kept and a portion is missing. The data contain about 590,000 clones, nearly 97% of them seen just once; the ten biggest clones take up 0.095% to 0.12%. The chain combines TRBV18 with TRBJ1-1; TRBD1 matches at 9 bases. Material for sequencing was naive CD8+ T cells sorted from blood. The sequence was obtained from a woman in her twenties or thirties in good health. DNA for the CDR3: TGTGCCAGCTCACCAATAATCGGACAGGGGCCGATGAACACTGAAGCTTTCTTT. It translates to CASSPIIGQGPMNTEAFF.